Given below is one T cell receptor (beta chain) in context. Its matching antigen is unknown. The data were obtained in a study of cytomegalovirus exposure and HLA in healthy donors. Study results and caveats: Analyzed later, association rates of TCRs varied across HLA loci, with DRB1 most and HLA-C fewest. Based on reports, TCR beta sequences accurately predicted HLA-A and HLA-B alleles for most subjects.

PCR involved 60 Vbeta and 13 Jbeta primers. Profiled with immunoSEQ multiplex PCR; TCRdb holds only in-frame clones, not every one. The data show 110,000 to 150,000 clones, about 80% seen once. The trim removed 5 bases at V and 4 bases at J, leaving 10 bases unmatched. The germline CDR1 and CDR2 sequences are SGHAT and FQNNGV. The CDR3 is made up of 15 amino acids. The sample consisted of PBMCs. V and J are TRBV11-2 and TRBJ1-2, with 7 bases identical to TRBD1. This clonotype was obtained from a female donor in good health and CMV-seronegative. The CDR3 region has the DNA TGTGCCAGCAGCCCGTCCAGGACAGGAGCCTATGGCTACACCTTC. It translates to CASSPSRTGAYGYTF.